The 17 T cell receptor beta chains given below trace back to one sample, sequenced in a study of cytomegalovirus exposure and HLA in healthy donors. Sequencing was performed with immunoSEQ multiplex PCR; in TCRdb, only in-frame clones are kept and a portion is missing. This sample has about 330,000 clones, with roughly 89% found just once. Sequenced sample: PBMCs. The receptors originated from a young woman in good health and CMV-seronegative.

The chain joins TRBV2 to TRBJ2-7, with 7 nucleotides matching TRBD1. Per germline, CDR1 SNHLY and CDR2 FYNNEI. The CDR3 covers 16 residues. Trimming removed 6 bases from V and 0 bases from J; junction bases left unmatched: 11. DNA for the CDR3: TGTGCCAGCAGGAGGGACAGCCTCCCGCTCTCCTACGAGCAGTACTTC. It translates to CASRRDSLPLSYEQYF.

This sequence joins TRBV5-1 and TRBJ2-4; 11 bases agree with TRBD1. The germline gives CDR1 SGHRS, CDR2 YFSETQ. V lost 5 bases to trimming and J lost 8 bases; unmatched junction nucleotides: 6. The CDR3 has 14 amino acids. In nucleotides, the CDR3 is TGCGCCAGCAGACGGACAGGGGGCGAGGACATTCAGTACTTC. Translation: CASRRTGGEDIQYF.

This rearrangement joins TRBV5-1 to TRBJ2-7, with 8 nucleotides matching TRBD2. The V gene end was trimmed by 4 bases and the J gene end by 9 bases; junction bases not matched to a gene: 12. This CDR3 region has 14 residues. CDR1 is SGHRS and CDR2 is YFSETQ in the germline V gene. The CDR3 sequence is CASSRSPGLEAQYF. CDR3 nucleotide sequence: TGCGCCAGCAGCCGGTCCCCGGGACTAGAGGCGCAGTACTTC.

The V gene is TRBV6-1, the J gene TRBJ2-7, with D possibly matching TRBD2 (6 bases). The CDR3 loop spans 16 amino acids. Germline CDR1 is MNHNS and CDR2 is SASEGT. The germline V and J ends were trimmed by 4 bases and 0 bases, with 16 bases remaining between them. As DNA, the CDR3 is TGTGCCAGCAGTGCCCAACCTGCGGGGAGCTCCTACGAGCAGTACTTC. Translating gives CASSAQPAGSSYEQYF.

CDR3 loop: CASSEEQITTNEKLFF. The CDR3 DNA reads TGTGCCAGCAGTGAGGAGCAGATTACAACTAATGAAAAACTGTTTTTT. The chain combines TRBV25-1 with TRBJ1-4; no firm D call. The CDR3 has 16 residues. The germline CDR1 and CDR2 sequences are MGHDK and SYGVNS. V shed 3 bases and J shed 0 bases, with 11 bases lying between them.

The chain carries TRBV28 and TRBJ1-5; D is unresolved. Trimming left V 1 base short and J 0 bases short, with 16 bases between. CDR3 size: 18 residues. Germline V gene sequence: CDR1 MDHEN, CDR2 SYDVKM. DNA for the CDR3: TGTGCCAGCAGTTTATACCCGACATTGCTTAATAGCAATCAGCCCCAGCATTTT. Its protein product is CASSLYPTLLNSNQPQHF.

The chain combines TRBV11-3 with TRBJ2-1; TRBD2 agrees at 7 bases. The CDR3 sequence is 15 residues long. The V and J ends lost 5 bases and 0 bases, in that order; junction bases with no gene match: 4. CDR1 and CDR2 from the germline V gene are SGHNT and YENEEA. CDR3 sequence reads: CASSPAGSSYNEQFF. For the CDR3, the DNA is TGTGCCAGCAGCCCAGCGGGAAGCTCCTACAATGAGCAGTTCTTC.

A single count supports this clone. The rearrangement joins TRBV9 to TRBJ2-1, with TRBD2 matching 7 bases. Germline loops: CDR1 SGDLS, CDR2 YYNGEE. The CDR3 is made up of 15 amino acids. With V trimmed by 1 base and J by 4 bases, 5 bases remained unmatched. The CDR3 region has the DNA TGTGCCAGCAGCGTATGGTCTAGCGGTTACAATGAGCAGTTCTTC. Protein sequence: CASSVWSSGYNEQFF. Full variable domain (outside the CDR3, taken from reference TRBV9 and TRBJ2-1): DSGVTQTPKHLITATGQRVTLRCSPRSGDLSVYWYQQSLDQGLQFLIQYYNGEERAKGNILERFSAQQFPDLHSELNLSSLELGDSALYFCASSVWSSGYNEQFFGPGTRLTVL.

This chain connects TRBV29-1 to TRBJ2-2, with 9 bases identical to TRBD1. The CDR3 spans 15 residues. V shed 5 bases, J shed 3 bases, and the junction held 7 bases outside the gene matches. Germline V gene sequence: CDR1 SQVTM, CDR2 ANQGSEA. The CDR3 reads CSVSGQGSDTGELFF. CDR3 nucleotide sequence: TGCAGCGTTTCCGGACAGGGGTCGGACACCGGGGAGCTGTTTTTT.

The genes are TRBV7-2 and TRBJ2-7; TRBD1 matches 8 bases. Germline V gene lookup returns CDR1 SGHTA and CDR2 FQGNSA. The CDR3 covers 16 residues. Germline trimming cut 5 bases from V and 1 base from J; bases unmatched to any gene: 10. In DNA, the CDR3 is TGTGCCAGCAGCGATCCCGGGACAGGTTCTTCCTACGAGCAGTACTTC. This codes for CASSDPGTGSSYEQYF.

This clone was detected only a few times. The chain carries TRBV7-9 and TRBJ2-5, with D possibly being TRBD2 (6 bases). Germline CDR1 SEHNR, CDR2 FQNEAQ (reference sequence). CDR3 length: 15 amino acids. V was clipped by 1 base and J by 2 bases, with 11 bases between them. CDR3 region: CASSLELAVQETQYF. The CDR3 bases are TGTGCCAGCAGCTTAGAACTAGCAGTTCAAGAGACCCAGTACTTC. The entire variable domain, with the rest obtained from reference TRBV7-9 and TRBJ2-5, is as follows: DTGVSQNPRHKITKRGQNVTFRCDPISEHNRLYWYRQTLGQGPEFLTYFQNEAQLEKSRLLSDRFSAERPKGSFSTLEIQRTEQGDSAMYLCASSLELAVQETQYFGPGTRLLVL.

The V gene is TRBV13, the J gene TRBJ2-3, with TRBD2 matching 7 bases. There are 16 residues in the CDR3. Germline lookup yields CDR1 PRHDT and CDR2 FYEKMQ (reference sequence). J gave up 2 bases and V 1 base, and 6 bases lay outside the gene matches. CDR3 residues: CASSLDSGGYTDTQYF. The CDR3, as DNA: TGTGCCAGCAGCTTAGATTCGGGAGGATACACAGATACGCAGTATTTT. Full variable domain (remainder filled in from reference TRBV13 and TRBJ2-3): AAGVIQSPRHLIKEKRETATLKCYPIPRHDTVYWYQQGPGQDPQFLISFYEKMQSDKGSIPDRFSAQQFSDYHSELNMSSLELGDSALYFCASSLDSGGYTDTQYFGPGTRLTVL.

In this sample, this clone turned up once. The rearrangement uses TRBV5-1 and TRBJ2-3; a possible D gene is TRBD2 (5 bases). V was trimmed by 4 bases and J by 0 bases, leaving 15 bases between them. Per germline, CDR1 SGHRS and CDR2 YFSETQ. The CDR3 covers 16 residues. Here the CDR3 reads CASSPGLTTSTDTQYF. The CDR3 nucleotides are TGCGCCAGCAGCCCCGGACTTACCACTAGCACAGATACGCAGTATTTT.

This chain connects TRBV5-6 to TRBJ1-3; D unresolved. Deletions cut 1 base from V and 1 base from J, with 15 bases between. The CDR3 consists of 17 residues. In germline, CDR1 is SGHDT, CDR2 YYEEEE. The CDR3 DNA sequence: TGTGCCAGCAGCTTGTTTGGAGACGGCCCTTCTGGAAACACCATATATTTT. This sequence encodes CASSLFGDGPSGNTIYF.

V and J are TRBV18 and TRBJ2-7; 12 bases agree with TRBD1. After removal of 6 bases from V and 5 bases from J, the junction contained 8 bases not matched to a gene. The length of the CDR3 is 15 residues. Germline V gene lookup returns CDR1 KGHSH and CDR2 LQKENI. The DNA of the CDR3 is TGTGCCAGCTCCCGGGGACAGGGGGCTCCCCACGAGCAGTACTTC. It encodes CASSRGQGAPHEQYF.

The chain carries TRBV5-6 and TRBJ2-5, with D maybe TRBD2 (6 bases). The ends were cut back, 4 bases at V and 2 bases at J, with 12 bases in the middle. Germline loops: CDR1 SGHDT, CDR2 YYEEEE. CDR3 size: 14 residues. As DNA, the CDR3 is TGTGCCAGCAGCCTATCCGGGACTCAAGAGACCCAGTACTTC. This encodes CASSLSGTQETQYF. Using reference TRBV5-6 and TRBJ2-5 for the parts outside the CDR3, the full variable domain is DAGVTQSPTHLIKTRGQQVTLRCSPKSGHDTVSWYQQALGQGPQFIFQYYEEEERQRGNFPDRFSGHQFPNYSSELNVNALLLGDSALYLCASSLSGTQETQYFGPGTRLLVL.

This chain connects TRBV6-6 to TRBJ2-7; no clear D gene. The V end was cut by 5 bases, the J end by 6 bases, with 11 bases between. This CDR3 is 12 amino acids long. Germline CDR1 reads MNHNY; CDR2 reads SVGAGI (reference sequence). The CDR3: CASSRHSREQYF. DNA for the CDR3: TGTGCCAGCAGTCGACACTCTCGCGAGCAGTACTTC.